Below are 26 T cell receptor beta chains sequenced from a single sample in a study of cytomegalovirus exposure and HLA in healthy donors. The PCR employed 60 Vbeta primers together with 13 Jbeta primers. Some clones are missing from TCRdb's copy, which holds only in-frame ones; the method was immunoSEQ multiplex PCR. The sample includes under 150,000 clones, roughly 9% of them seen just once. Sequences were obtained from PBMCs. These receptor sequences come from a man aged 25-40 years in good health and CMV-seronegative.

This clone was observed a few times. The chain combines TRBV4-3 with TRBJ2-3; 8 positions match TRBD2. Germline values: CDR1 LGHNA, CDR2 YSLEER. This CDR3 spans 17 amino acids. After removal of 0 bases from V and 5 bases from J, the junction contained 10 bases not matched to a gene. The CDR3 spells CASSQEVSSGVLDTQYF. The CDR3 nucleotides read TGCGCCAGCAGCCAAGAGGTCAGTAGCGGGGTGTTAGATACGCAGTATTTT.

V and J are TRBV30 and TRBJ2-2; a possible D gene is TRBD2 (6 bases). V was pared by 5 bases and J by 6 bases, with 10 bases between. The germline V gene has CDR1 GTSNPN and CDR2 SVGIG (reference sequence). CDR3 length equals 12 residues. CDR3 DNA: TGTGCCTGGGGGACTGGGGCCGGGGAGCTGTTTTTT. It translates to CAWGTGAGELFF.

The chain employs TRBV18 and TRBJ2-5; 13 bases fit TRBD2. Gene TRBJ2-7 matches the end of the DNA better, so the J call may be wrong. CDR1 is KGHSH and CDR2 is LQKENI in the germline V gene. The CDR3 spans 16 residues. The CDR3 region is CASSPEGLAGTYEQYF. DNA of the CDR3: TGTGCCAGCTCACCCGAGGGACTAGCGGGAACCTACGAGCAGTACTTC.

This clone was seen a handful of times. The V and J genes are TRBV29-1 and TRBJ2-3, with D possibly TRBD2 on 5 matching bases. V was shortened by 4 bases and J by 2 bases, with 16 bases between the two germline ends. Germline V gives CDR1 SQVTM, CDR2 ANQGSEA. This CDR3 contains 15 residues. CDR3 sequence reads: CSVGFRGPFTDTQYF. CDR3 nucleotide sequence: TGCAGCGTTGGTTTTCGGGGTCCGTTCACAGATACGCAGTATTTT.

The chain combines TRBV4-1 with TRBJ2-2, with 10 bases matching TRBD1. V gave up 2 bases and J gave up 6 bases; unmatched junction bases: 12. This CDR3 region has 18 residues. Germline V CDR1 and CDR2: MGHRA, YSYEKL. In DNA form, the CDR3 reads TGCGCCAGCAGCCAAACCCGGGACAGGGGCAGCCGGGCCGGGGAGCTGTTTTTT. Encoded protein: CASSQTRDRGSRAGELFF.

As DNA, the CDR3 is TGCGCCAGCAGCTTGACGGATACTCGGGGTACCGCAAGGTACTTC. Translation: CASSLTDTRGTARYF. J is TRBJ2-7 and V is TRBV5-1; TRBD2 might be the D (5 bases). V was shortened by 1 base and J by 12 bases, with 23 bases between the two germline ends. Germline V gene sequence: CDR1 SGHRS, CDR2 YFSETQ. The CDR3 runs 15 residues.

The chain combines TRBV12-5 with TRBJ2-5; the match to TRBD2 covers 13 bases. Germline CDR1 is LGHNT and CDR2 is FRNRAP. There are 15 residues in the CDR3. V lost 6 bases to trimming and J lost 1 base; unmatched junction nucleotides: 2. In DNA, the CDR3 is TGTGCTAGTGGATGGACTAGCGGGAGCCAAGAGACCCAGTACTTC. The encoded protein is CASGWTSGSQETQYF.

The rearrangement links TRBV4-2 to TRBJ1-1, with TRBD1 matching 8 bases. Germline CDR1 is LGHNA and CDR2 is YNFKEQ. V lost 1 base, J lost 11 bases, and 9 bases stayed unmatched. The CDR3 loop spans 14 amino acids. The CDR3 coding sequence is TGTGCCAGCAGCCAAGGACAGGGGACGCTAGACGCTTTCTTT. Its protein is CASSQGQGTLDAFF.

This chain connects TRBV7-9 to TRBJ1-1, with TRBD1 identical over 9 bases. Germline-derived CDR1 and CDR2 are SEHNR and FQNEAQ (reference sequence). After removal of 5 bases from V and 3 bases from J, the junction contained 7 bases not matched to a gene. The CDR3 runs 15 residues. CDR3 in amino acids: CASSPRQGVDTEAFF. The CDR3 DNA sequence: TGTGCCAGCAGCCCCCGACAGGGGGTGGACACTGAAGCTTTCTTT.

This clone appeared a few times. The CDR3 does not close with the conserved phenylalanine or tryptophan, likely indicating a read error. V usage is TRBV27 and J usage is TRBJ1-5, with 8 bases that match TRBD1. This CDR3 has 15 amino acids. Germline CDR1 and CDR2: MNHEY and SMNVEV (reference sequence). The V segment lost 5 bases and the J segment 1 base; nucleotides outside the gene matches: 4. Here the CDR3 DNA reads TGTGCCAGCAGTGCCCGGGACAGGAGCAATCAGCCCCAGCATGTT. Protein sequence: CASSARDRSNQPQHV.

In this sample, this clone turned up a few times. J is TRBJ2-5 and V is TRBV5-1, with a weak D call TRBD2 (6 bases). CDR3 length: 14 residues. Looked up from germline, CDR1 is SGHRS and CDR2 is YFSETQ. Trimming pared 2 bases from V and 2 bases from J, leaving 10 bases between. CDR3 sequence reads: CASSFAGGQETQYF. The CDR3 coding sequence is TGCGCCAGCAGCTTCGCCGGGGGTCAAGAGACCCAGTACTTC.

This clone was found a few times. J is TRBJ2-5 and V is TRBV7-2; 10 nucleotides align to TRBD2. The ends lost 5 bases at V and 10 bases at J; junction bases unmatched: 16. The CDR3 is 16 residues long. Germline V gene lookup returns CDR1 SGHTA and CDR2 FQGNSA. The CDR3 protein is CASSLSETGTSVSQYF. The CDR3 DNA is TGTGCCAGCAGCCTATCCGAAACCGGGACTAGCGTCAGCCAGTACTTC.

The CDR3 reads CASSRLVGSYNEQFF. CDR3 bases: TGCGCCAGCAGCAGACTAGTGGGGTCCTACAATGAGCAGTTCTTC. The genes are TRBV10-1 and TRBJ2-1; weak D call: TRBD2 (6 bases). The CDR3 totals 15 residues. V lost 6 bases and J lost 1, with 13 bases in between. CDR1 is WNHNN, CDR2 SYGVQD, per germline (reference sequence).

The CDR3 protein is CASSPYDRGPGEKLFF. The CDR3 DNA follows: TGCGCCAGCAGCCCATACGACAGGGGCCCGGGAGAAAAACTGTTTTTT. The chain combines TRBV4-3 with TRBJ1-4, with TRBD1 matching 8 bases. In germline, CDR1 is LGHNA, CDR2 YSLEER. Unmatched junction bases numbered 12, after V lost 4 bases and J lost 8 bases. The CDR3 is 16 residues long.

This clone was detected a few times. The chain links TRBV5-6 to TRBJ2-7; D is uncertain. The ends were cut back, 4 bases at V and 2 bases at J, with 7 bases in the middle. Germline V gene lookup returns CDR1 SGHDT and CDR2 YYEEEE. CDR3 size: 12 residues. The CDR3 DNA reads TGTGCCAGCAGCGACGACACCTACGAGCAGTACTTC. Translating it yields CASSDDTYEQYF.

This clone was seen a few times. The V and J genes are TRBV27 and TRBJ1-2; tentative D call: TRBD1 (6 bases). The CDR3 has 13 residues. Germline loops: CDR1 MNHEY, CDR2 SMNVEV (reference sequence). Trimming took 6 bases from V and 7 from J, leaving 15 bases between them. CDR3 residues: CASRPGHNTGYTF. For the CDR3, the DNA is TGTGCCAGCAGACCGGGACATAACACTGGCTACACCTTC.

This clone was recorded a few times. J is TRBJ1-2 and V is TRBV5-4; D is possibly TRBD1 (6 bases). Trimming stripped 0 bases from V and 3 bases from J, with 12 bases between. CDR3 size: 15 residues. Germline CDR1 SGHNT, CDR2 YYREEE (reference sequence). For the CDR3, the DNA is TGTGCCAGCAGCTTGGGAACAGGGTATGACTATGGCTACACCTTC. Translated: CASSLGTGYDYGYTF.

This clone was found a few times. The J gene is TRBJ2-5, the V gene TRBV18; TRBD1 aligns across 10 bases. V lost 2 bases, J lost 2 bases, and 2 bases stayed unmatched. The CDR3 sequence is 15 residues long. Germline lookup yields CDR1 KGHSH and CDR2 LQKENI. The DNA for the CDR3 is TGTGCCAGCTCACCAGACAGGGGGCCTCAAGAGACCCAGTACTTC. This encodes CASSPDRGPQETQYF.

This clone was seen a few times. V gene TRBV9 combines with J gene TRBJ2-1; 7 bases are a match to TRBD2. Germline V lookup: CDR1 SGDLS, CDR2 YYNGEE. This CDR3 comprises 13 residues. V lost 0 bases, J lost 10 bases, and 4 bases stayed unmatched. The CDR3 region has the DNA TGTGCCAGCAGCGTAGATAGGGGACTAGAGCAGTTCTTC. Amino acid sequence: CASSVDRGLEQFF.

This clone was picked up a small number of times. The V call is TRBV11-2, the J call TRBJ2-1, with TRBD2 matching 8 bases. J gave up 7 bases and V 0 bases, and 11 bases lay outside the gene matches. This CDR3 is 17 amino acids long. Germline-derived CDR1 and CDR2 are SGHAT and FQNNGV. The CDR3 region is CASSLDLRRGAQNEQFF. The CDR3 DNA sequence: TGTGCCAGCAGCTTAGATCTTCGGCGGGGGGCCCAGAATGAGCAGTTCTTC. Drawing the rest from reference TRBV11-2 and TRBJ2-1, the complete variable domain is EAGVAQSPRYKIIEKRQSVAFWCNPISGHATLYWYQQILGQGPKLLIQFQNNGVVDDSQLPKDRFSAERLKGVDSTLKIQPAKLEDSAVYLCASSLDLRRGAQNEQFFGPGTRLTVL.

In this sample, this clone turned up a few times. The genes are TRBV4-1 and TRBJ2-3; D possibly corresponds to TRBD2 (7 bases). Trimming left V 3 bases short and J 4 bases short, with 11 bases between. The CDR3 is made up of 14 amino acids. The germline V gene has CDR1 MGHRA and CDR2 YSYEKL. CDR3 bases: TGCGCCAGCAGCCAGGGGGGGCCCTCAGATACGCAGTATTTT. Translated: CASSQGGPSDTQYF.

On this clone: Other DNA sequences of this sample code for an identical CDR3. The gene calls are TRBV5-1 and TRBJ1-2; D might be TRBD1 (6 bases). This CDR3 region has 14 residues. Per germline, CDR1 SGHRS and CDR2 YFSETQ. Trimming took 2 bases from V and 0 from J, leaving 8 bases between them. CDR3 DNA: TGCGCCAGCAGCTTAACAGGGCCTAACTATGGCTACACCTTC. Encoded protein: CASSLTGPNYGYTF.

The chain has TRBV28 and TRBJ2-1, with D possibly matching TRBD1 (6 bases). Trimming left V 5 bases short and J 0 bases short, with 11 bases between. Germline CDR1 MDHEN, CDR2 SYDVKM. The CDR3 spans 15 residues. The CDR3: CASSPDRSSYNEQFF. As DNA, the CDR3 is TGTGCCAGCAGTCCGGACAGAAGCTCCTACAATGAGCAGTTCTTC. The full variable domain, its missing parts supplied by reference TRBV28 and TRBJ2-1, is DVKVTQSSRYLVKRTGEKVFLECVQDMDHENMFWYRQDPGLGLRLIYFSYDVKMKEKGDIPEGYSVSREKKERFSLILESASTNQTSMYLCASSPDRSSYNEQFFGPGTRLTVL.

There are a few counts of this clone. J is TRBJ2-3 and V is TRBV5-1, with 7 bases identical to TRBD2. CDR1 and CDR2 (germline): SGHRS, YFSETQ. The CDR3 is 14 amino acids. The V segment lost 1 base and the J segment 3 bases; nucleotides outside the gene matches: 2. This chain's CDR3 is CASSLSGMTDTQYF. The CDR3 DNA reads TGCGCCAGCAGCTTGAGCGGGATGACAGATACGCAGTATTTT.

This clone was recorded a few times. The CDR3 coding sequence is TGTGCCAGCAGGATGGGACAGGGGGCGAGTACCGAAGCTTTCTTT. Translated, it gives CASRMGQGASTEAFF. V is TRBV2 and J is TRBJ1-1; 12 nucleotides agree with TRBD1. Trimming at V came to 6 bases and at J to 8 bases, leaving 10 bases not matched to a gene. CDR1 and CDR2 (germline): SNHLY, FYNNEI. The CDR3 sequence is 15 residues long.

The chain joins TRBV5-1 to TRBJ2-7; 8 bases map to TRBD1. This CDR3 is built from 16 residues. V was clipped by 4 bases and J by 1 base; unmatched bases: 10. Germline V CDR1 and CDR2: SGHRS, YFSETQ. The CDR3 reads CASSIDPGQESYEQYF. The CDR3 coding sequence is TGCGCCAGCAGCATCGACCCGGGACAGGAATCCTACGAGCAGTACTTC.